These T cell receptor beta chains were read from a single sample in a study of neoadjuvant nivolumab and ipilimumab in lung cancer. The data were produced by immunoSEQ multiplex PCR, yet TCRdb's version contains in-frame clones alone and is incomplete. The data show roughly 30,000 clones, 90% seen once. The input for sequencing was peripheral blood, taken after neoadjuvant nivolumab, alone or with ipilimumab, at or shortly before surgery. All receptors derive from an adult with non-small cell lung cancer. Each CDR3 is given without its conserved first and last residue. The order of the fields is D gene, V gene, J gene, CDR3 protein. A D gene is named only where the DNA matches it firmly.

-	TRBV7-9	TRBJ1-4	ASGGSGRGINEKLF
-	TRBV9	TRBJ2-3	ASRPGTRSTDTQY
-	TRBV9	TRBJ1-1	ASSVAGQGQGVNTEAF
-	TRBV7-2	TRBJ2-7	ASSLDGGLSYEQY
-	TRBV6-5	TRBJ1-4	ASSRERGTNEKLF
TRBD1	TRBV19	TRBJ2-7	ASSTSGTGAFEQY
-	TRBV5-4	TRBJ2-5	ASSLGPEETQY
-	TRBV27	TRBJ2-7	ASSPALYSTSEQY
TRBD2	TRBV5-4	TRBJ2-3	ASSLAGGGTDTQY
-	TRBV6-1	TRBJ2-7	ASNRAGGLPPEQY
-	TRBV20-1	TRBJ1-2	SARGPYGYT
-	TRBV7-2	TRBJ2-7	ASSLESLYEQY
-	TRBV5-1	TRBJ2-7	ASSLGGTYEQY
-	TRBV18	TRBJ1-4	ASSPQGRTNEKLF
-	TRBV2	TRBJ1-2	ASRSGPSYGYT
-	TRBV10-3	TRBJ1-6	AIRGVGNSPLH
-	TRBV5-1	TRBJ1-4	ASSLENRRNEKLF
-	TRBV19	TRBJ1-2	ASSCSANRKTYGYT
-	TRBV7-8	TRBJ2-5	ASSLRWGQETQY
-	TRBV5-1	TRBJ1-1	ASSLAAQRNTEAF
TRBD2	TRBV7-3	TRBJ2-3	ASSISGGGDTQY
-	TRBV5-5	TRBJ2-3	ASSLIPGTDTQY
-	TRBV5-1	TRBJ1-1	ASSLSGREGTEAF
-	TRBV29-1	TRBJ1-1	SVYRWEDTEAF
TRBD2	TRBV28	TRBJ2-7	ASRTSGGDYEQY
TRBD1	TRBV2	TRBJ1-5	ASKRDSMSNQPQH
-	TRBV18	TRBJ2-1	ASSEGLGEQF
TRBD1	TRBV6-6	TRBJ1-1	ASSQGQQKGEAF
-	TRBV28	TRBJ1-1	ASRVLGANTEAF
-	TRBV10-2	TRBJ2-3	ASSEAGTDTQY
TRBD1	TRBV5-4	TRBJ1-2	ASSSPGQGLGYT
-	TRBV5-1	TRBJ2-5	ASSLEGVSDLIWEETQY
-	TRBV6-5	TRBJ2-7	ASSRGNANYEQY
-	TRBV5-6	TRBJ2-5	ASSSQGGETQY
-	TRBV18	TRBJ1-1	ASSPPVAVTEAF
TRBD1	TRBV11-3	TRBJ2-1	ASSPRDRDNEQF
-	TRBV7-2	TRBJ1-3	ASSLRRVSSGNTIY
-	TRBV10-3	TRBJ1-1	AISKGLGNEAF
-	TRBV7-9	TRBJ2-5	ASSLDGEGGKTQY
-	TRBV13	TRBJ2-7	ASSLEGRAYEQY